The 4 T cell receptor beta chains in this list originate from one sample, sequenced in a study of cytomegalovirus exposure and HLA in healthy donors. The study ran its PCR with 60 Vbeta and 13 Jbeta primers. Measured with immunoSEQ multiplex PCR; TCRdb has only the in-frame clones, and not every one. The sample yields about 110,000 clones, 60% to 85% seen once. Input material: PBMCs. These receptors originate from a male donor in good health and CMV-seropositive.

In this sample, this clone turned up once. The chain has TRBV5-1 and TRBJ1-3; no clear D. V shed 5 bases and J shed 7 bases, with 16 bases lying between them. Germline lookup yields CDR1 SGHRS and CDR2 YFSETQ. The CDR3 consists of 14 residues. The CDR3 sequence: CASSSPAAGNTIYF. The DNA for the CDR3 is TGCGCCAGCAGTTCACCAGCCGCCGGGAACACCATATATTTT.

This clone has a handful of counts. The chain combines TRBV5-4 with TRBJ2-7; 8 bases agree with TRBD1. The CDR3 has 15 amino acids. V lost 4 bases to trimming and J lost 0 bases; unmatched junction nucleotides: 6. The germline gives CDR1 SGHNT, CDR2 YYREEE (reference sequence). The CDR3 bases are TGTGCCAGCAGCCTAGACAGGGGAAGCTCCTACGAGCAGTACTTC. This codes for CASSLDRGSSYEQYF. Drawing the rest from reference TRBV5-4 and TRBJ2-7, the complete variable domain is ETGVTQSPTHLIKTRGQQVTLRCSSQSGHNTVSWYQQALGQGPQFIFQYYREEENGRGNFPPRFSGLQFPNYSSELNVNALELDDSALYLCASSLDRGSSYEQYFGPGTRLTVT.

A few counts support this clone. The chain has TRBV6-1 and TRBJ1-1; 9 bases map to TRBD1. Germline CDR1 is MNHNS and CDR2 is SASEGT. The CDR3 covers 14 residues. The ends lost 11 bases at V and 0 bases at J; junction bases unmatched: 7. CDR3 in amino acids: CAAGTGIMNTEAFF. CDR3 DNA sequence: TGTGCCGCTGGGACAGGGATCATGAACACTGAAGCTTTCTTT.

This chain joins TRBV9 and TRBJ2-5; 15 nucleotides line up with TRBD2. The V gene's germline CDR1 is SGDLS and CDR2 YYNGEE. With V trimmed by 2 bases and J by 1 base, 12 bases remained unmatched. CDR3 size: 20 residues. CDR3 amino acids: CASSVSPPGLAGGPQETQYF. The CDR3 nucleotides read TGTGCCAGCAGCGTGAGCCCGCCGGGACTAGCGGGGGGCCCCCAAGAGACCCAGTACTTC.